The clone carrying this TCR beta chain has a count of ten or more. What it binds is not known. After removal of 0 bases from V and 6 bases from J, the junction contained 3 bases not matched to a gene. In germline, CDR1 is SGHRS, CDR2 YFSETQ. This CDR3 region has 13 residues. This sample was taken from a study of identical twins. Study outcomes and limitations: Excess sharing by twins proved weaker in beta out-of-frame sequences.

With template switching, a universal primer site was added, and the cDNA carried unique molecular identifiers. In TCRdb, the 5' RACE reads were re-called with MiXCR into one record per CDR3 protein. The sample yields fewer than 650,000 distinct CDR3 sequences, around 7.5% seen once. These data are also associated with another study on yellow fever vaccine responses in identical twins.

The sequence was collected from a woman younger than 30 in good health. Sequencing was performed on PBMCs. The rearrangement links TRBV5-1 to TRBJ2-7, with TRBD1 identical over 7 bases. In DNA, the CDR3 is TGCGCCAGCAGCTTGGAGACAGGGTTCGAGCAGTACTTC. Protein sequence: CASSLETGFEQYF. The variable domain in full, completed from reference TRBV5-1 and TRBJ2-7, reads KAGVTQTPRYLIKTRGQQVTLSCSPISGHRSVSWYQQTPGQGLQFLFEYFSETQRNKGNFPGRFSGRQFSNSRSEMNVSTLELGDSALYLCASSLETGFEQYFGPGTRLTVT.